This passage covers 8 T cell receptor beta chains from one sample sequenced in a study of human T cells and chemical hapten exposure. Via MiXCR, TCRdb re-called the RACE reads, giving one row per CDR3 protein. The sample shows some 80,000 distinct CDR3 sequences, around 10% of them seen only once. As to time point: patch test 1, 2 weeks after DPC sensitization. Treatment here: therapeutic diphenylcyclopropenone sensitization with weekly scalp DPC. Sample: whole blood, taken in connection with sensitization to the hapten diphenylcyclopropenone (DPC). The receptors originated from a woman aged 45 to 65 with alopecia areata. Some clones in this sample may be carry-over from other donors' samples.

This clonotype has ten or more counts. The V call is TRBV5-1, the J call TRBJ2-1, with TRBD2 matching over 10 bases. Germline V gives CDR1 SGHRS, CDR2 YFSETQ. The V and J ends lost 4 bases and 7 bases, in that order; junction bases with no gene match: 14. The CDR3 loop spans 17 amino acids. DNA for the CDR3: TGCGCCAGCAGCCTCCGCCCTCTAGCGGGAGTGGGAAATGAGCAGTTCTTC. Translated, it gives CASSLRPLAGVGNEQFF.

In its sample, this clonotype was seen many times. The V and J genes are TRBV6-6 and TRBJ1-4; no clear D. CDR3 length: 11 amino acids. Germline V lookup: CDR1 MNHNY, CDR2 SVGAGI (reference sequence). Trimming removed 1 base from V and 6 bases from J, with 0 bases in between. The CDR3, as DNA: TGTGCCAGCAGTTACTATGAAAAACTGTTTTTT. It is translated as CASSYYEKLFF.

This clonotype appeared a few times. This chain links TRBV12-3 or TRBV12-4 with TRBJ1-4; D is possibly TRBD1 (5 bases). The CDR3 is made up of 15 amino acids. V was trimmed by 5 bases and J by 7 bases, leaving 17 bases between them. The CDR3 region is CASSPRGSSPEKLFF. The CDR3 DNA reads TGTGCCAGCAGTCCCCGGGGCAGTAGCCCTGAAAAACTGTTTTTT.

V and J are TRBV20-1 and TRBJ1-2; TRBD1 is a possible D gene (5 bases). V lost 0 bases, J lost 5 bases, and 13 bases lay in between. The CDR3 contains 14 residues. Germline CDR1 reads DFQATT; CDR2 reads SNEGSKA (reference sequence). The CDR3 is CSAREAGRLYGYTF. The DNA of the CDR3 is TGCAGTGCTAGAGAAGCAGGGAGGCTTTATGGCTACACCTTC.

This clonotype was observed at least ten times. The chain employs TRBV20-1 and TRBJ2-1; 8 bases align to TRBD2. There are 15 residues in the CDR3. Germline V lookup: CDR1 DFQATT, CDR2 SNEGSKA (reference sequence). Trimming cost V 1 base and J 7 bases; bases outside gene matches: 9. Here the CDR3 reads CSARATLAGRNEQFF. CDR3 coding DNA: TGCAGTGCTAGAGCGACCCTAGCGGGTCGTAATGAGCAGTTCTTC.

The V and J genes are TRBV13 and TRBJ2-7, with 9 bases aligning to TRBD1. The CDR3 runs to 15 residues. The J segment lost 2 bases and the V segment lost 4 bases, leaving 6 bases of the junction unmatched. CDR1 and CDR2 (germline): PRHDT, FYEKMQ (reference sequence). CDR3 sequence (DNA): TGTGCCAGCAGCTGTCCGGGACAGGGCACCTACGAGCAGTACTTC. Translating it yields CASSCPGQGTYEQYF. Based on the CDR3 plus reference TRBV13 and TRBJ2-7, the full variable domain is AAGVIQSPRHLIKEKRETATLKCYPIPRHDTVYWYQQGPGQDPQFLISFYEKMQSDKGSIPDRFSAQQFSDYHSELNMSSLELGDSALYFCASSCPGQGTYEQYFGPGTRLTVT.

V and J are TRBV19 and TRBJ2-1; TRBD1 agrees at 7 bases. Germline V gives CDR1 LNHDA, CDR2 SQIVND (reference sequence). V shed 0 bases, J shed 6 bases, and the junction held 11 bases outside the gene matches. The CDR3 loop spans 17 amino acids. The CDR3 spells CASSIESRGRPGNEQFF. The CDR3, as DNA: TGTGCCAGTAGTATAGAGTCGAGGGGGCGACCAGGCAATGAGCAGTTCTTC.

This clonotype was seen repeatedly, ten times or more. The gene calls are TRBV2 and TRBJ1-4, with TRBD1 as a possible D gene (6 bases). Trimming left V 6 bases short and J 7 bases short, with 18 bases between. CDR3 length: 15 residues. The germline V gene encodes CDR1 SNHLY and CDR2 FYNNEI. CDR3 sequence (DNA): TGTGCCAGCAGACGAGGGTCGGGACAAGTTGAAAAACTGTTTTTT. It specifies CASRRGSGQVEKLFF.